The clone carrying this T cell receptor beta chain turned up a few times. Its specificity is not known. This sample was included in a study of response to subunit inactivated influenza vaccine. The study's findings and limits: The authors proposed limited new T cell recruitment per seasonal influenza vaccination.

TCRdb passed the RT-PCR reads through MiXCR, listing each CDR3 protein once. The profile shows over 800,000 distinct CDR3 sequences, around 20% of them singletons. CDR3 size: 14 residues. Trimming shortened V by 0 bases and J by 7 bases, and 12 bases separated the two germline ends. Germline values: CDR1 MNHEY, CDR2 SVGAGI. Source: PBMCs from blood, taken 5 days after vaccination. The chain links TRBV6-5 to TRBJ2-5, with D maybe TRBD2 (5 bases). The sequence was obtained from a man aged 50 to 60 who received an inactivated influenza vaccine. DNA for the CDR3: TGTGCCAGCAGTTACTCGATTGGTGGAGGGACCCAGTACTTC. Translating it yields CASSYSIGGGTQYF.